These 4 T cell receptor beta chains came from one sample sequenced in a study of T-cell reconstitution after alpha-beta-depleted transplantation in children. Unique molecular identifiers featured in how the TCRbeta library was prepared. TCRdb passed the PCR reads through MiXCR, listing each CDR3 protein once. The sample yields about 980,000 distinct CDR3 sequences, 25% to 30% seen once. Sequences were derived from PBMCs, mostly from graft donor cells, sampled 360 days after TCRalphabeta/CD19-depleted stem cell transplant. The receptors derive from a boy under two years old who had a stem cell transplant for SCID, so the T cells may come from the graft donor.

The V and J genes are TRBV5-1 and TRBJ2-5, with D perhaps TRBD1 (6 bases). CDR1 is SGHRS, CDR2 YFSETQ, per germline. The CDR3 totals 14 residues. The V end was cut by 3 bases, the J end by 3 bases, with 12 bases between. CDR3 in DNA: TGCGCCAGCAGCTCACCCGGGACAAAAGAGACCCAGTACTTC. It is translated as CASSSPGTKETQYF.

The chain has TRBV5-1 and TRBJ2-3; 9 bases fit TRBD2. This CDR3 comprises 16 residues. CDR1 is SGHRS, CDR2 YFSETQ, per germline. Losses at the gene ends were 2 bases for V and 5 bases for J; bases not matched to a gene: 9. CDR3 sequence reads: CASSFQRGAVRDTQYF. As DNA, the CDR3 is TGCGCCAGCAGCTTCCAGCGGGGGGCTGTCCGAGATACGCAGTATTTT. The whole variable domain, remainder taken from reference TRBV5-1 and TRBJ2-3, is KAGVTQTPRYLIKTRGQQVTLSCSPISGHRSVSWYQQTPGQGLQFLFEYFSETQRNKGNFPGRFSGRQFSNSRSEMNVSTLELGDSALYLCASSFQRGAVRDTQYFGPGTRLTVL.

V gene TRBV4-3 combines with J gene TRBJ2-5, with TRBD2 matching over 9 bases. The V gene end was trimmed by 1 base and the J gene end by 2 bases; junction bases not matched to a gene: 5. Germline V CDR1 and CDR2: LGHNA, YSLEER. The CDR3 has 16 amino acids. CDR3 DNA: TGCGCCAGCAGCCAAGTCGGAACTAGCGGGCAAGAGACCCAGTACTTC. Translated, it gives CASSQVGTSGQETQYF.

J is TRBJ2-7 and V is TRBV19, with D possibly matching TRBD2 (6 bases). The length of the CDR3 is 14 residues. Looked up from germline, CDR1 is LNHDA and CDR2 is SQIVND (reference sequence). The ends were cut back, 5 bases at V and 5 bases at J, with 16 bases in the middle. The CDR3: CASSFGLSPNEQYF. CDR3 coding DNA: TGTGCCAGTAGTTTCGGACTATCCCCTAACGAGCAGTACTTC.